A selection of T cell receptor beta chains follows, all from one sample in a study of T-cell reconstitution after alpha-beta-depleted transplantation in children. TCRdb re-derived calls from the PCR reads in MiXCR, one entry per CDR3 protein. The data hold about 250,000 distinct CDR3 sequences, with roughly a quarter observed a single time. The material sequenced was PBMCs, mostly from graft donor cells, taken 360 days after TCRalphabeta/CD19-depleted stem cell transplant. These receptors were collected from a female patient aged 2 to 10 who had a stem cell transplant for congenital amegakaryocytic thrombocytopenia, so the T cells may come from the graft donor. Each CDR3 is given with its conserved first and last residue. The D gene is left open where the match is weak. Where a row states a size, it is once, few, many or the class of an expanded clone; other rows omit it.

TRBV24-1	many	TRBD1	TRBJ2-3	CATSDERTGVDTQYF	TGTGCCACCAGTGATGAACGGACAGGAGTAGATACGCAGTATTTT
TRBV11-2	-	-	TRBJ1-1	CASSPQLSTEAFF	TGTGCCAGCAGCCCGCAGCTATCGACTGAAGCTTTCTTT
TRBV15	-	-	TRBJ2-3	CATSRAGEFRGTQYF	TGTGCCACCAGCAGAGCAGGGGAGTTTAGGGGTACGCAGTATTTT
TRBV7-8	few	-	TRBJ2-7	CASSLRLVYTYEQYF	TGTGCCAGCAGCTTGAGACTAGTCTATACCTACGAGCAGTACTTC
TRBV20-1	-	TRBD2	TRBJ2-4	CSASGYTGGAPGNIQYF	TGCAGTGCTAGTGGCTATACGGGGGGGGCCCCCGGGAACATTCAGTACTTC
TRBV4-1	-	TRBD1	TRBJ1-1	CASSPVGTEDTEAFF	TGCGCCAGCAGCCCGGTGGGGACAGAAGACACTGAAGCTTTCTTT
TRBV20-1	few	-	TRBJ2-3	CSESGGGTDTQYF	TGCAGTGAATCCGGCGGGGGCACAGATACGCAGTATTTT
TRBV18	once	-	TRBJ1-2	CSSSPQGNNYGYTF	TGTTCCAGCTCCCCCCAGGGGAACAACTATGGCTACACCTTC
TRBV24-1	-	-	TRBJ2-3	CATSELHARGDPDTQYF	TGTGCCACCAGTGAACTTCATGCAAGAGGTGACCCAGATACGCAGTATTTT
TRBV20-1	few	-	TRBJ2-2	CSASRDSTGGELFF	TGCAGTGCTAGCCGCGACAGTACTGGCGGGGAGCTGTTTTTT
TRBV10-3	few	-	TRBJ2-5	CAISPSRGGETQYF	TGTGCCATCAGCCCCAGCAGGGGCGGAGAGACCCAGTACTTC